Listed below are T cell receptor beta chains from one sample, sequenced in a study of siplizumab effects on memory and regulatory T cells. Sequencing used immunoSEQ multiplex PCR; TCRdb keeps in-frame clones, though not all of them. The sample has 85,000 to 130,000 clones, 92% seen once; the top ten hold 0.55% to 0.95%. The sequencing input was Tregs sorted from blood. The source is a human donor in good health. CDR3s include the opening cysteine and the closing phenylalanine or tryptophan. Each record gives: clone size, J gene, V gene, D gene, CDR3 length, CDR3 protein, CDR3 DNA. A D gene is named only where the DNA matches it firmly. Some rows mark clone size as missing; the rest say once, few, many or name a class of expanded clone.

>.|TRBJ2-2|TRBV10-1|.|15
CASRVGQYYTGELFF
TGCGCCAGCAGGGTAGGACAGTACTACACCGGGGAGCTGTTTTTT
>once|TRBJ1-3|TRBV15|.|13
CATSRDRGNTIYF
TGTGCCACCAGCAGAGATAGGGGAAACACCATATATTTT
>once|TRBJ2-7|TRBV7-9|.|12
CASGIGGYEQYF
TGTGCCAGCGGGATAGGGGGCTACGAGCAGTACTTC
>.|TRBJ2-1|TRBV7-3|.|13
CASSLTVGGTMFF
TGTGCCAGCAGCTTAACTGTTGGGGGTACAATGTTCTTC
>.|TRBJ2-1|TRBV5-5|TRBD1|16
CASTPFLGQGGNEQFF
TGTGCCAGCACCCCGTTCTTAGGACAGGGAGGCAATGAGCAGTTCTTC
>once|TRBJ1-1|TRBV30|TRBD1|14
CAWCLYRDRGEAFF
TGTGCCTGGTGCCTCTATCGGGACAGGGGGGAGGCTTTCTTT
>.|TRBJ2-5|TRBV28|.|14
CASSFVATTETQYF
TGTGCCAGCAGTTTTGTAGCCACTACGGAGACCCAGTACTTC
>.|TRBJ2-1|TRBV27|TRBD2|19
CASSLGSGRVTRINNEQFF
TGTGCCAGCAGTTTAGGTAGCGGGAGGGTAACAAGGATTAACAATGAGCAGTTCTTC
>once|TRBJ2-3|TRBV7-3|.|13
CASSLMSADTQYF
TGTGCCAGCAGCCTCATGAGTGCAGATACGCAGTATTTT
>.|TRBJ2-7|TRBV6-1|TRBD2|14
CASIWTSGSYEQYF
TGTGCCAGCATCTGGACTAGCGGGAGCTACGAGCAGTACTTC
>.|TRBJ2-2|TRBV19|TRBD2|15
CASSPGLLNTGELFF
TGTGCCAGTAGTCCGGGACTACTGAACACCGGGGAGCTGTTTTTT
>.|TRBJ1-3|TRBV15|.|15
CATSRDRVSGNTIYF
TGTGCCACCAGCAGAGACAGAGTTTCTGGAAACACCATATATTTT
>.|TRBJ2-1|TRBV15|TRBD2|14
CATRPSGSNDEQFF
TGTGCCACCAGACCTAGCGGGAGTAACGATGAGCAGTTCTTC
>.|TRBJ2-3|TRBV5-6|TRBD2|14
CASRLAGDTDTQYF
TGTGCCAGCAGGCTAGCGGGGGACACAGATACGCAGTATTTT
>.|TRBJ2-3|TRBV7-3|.|16
CASSLELATSTDTQYF
TGTGCCAGCAGCTTAGAACTAGCCACTAGCACAGATACGCAGTATTTT
>.|TRBJ2-6|TRBV9|TRBD2|18
CASSPGLAGVSGANVLTF
TGTGCCAGCAGCCCCGGACTAGCGGGAGTATCTGGGGCCAACGTCCTGACTTTC
>.|TRBJ2-3|TRBV9|.|16
CASSARGGRVTDTQYF
TGTGCCAGCAGCGCCCGAGGGGGGAGGGTCACAGATACGCAGTATTTT
>.|TRBJ2-7|TRBV7-9|TRBD2|17
CASSGLAGGPGTYEQYF
TGTGCCAGCAGCGGACTAGCGGGAGGGCCCGGTACCTACGAGCAGTACTTC
>.|TRBJ1-2|TRBV18|TRBD1|14
CASSRTGVNYGYTF
TGTGCCAGCTCCCGGACAGGGGTTAACTATGGCTACACCTTC
>.|TRBJ1-2|TRBV6-1|TRBD1|14
CASSAETGPYGYTF
TGTGCCAGCAGTGCTGAGACAGGGCCCTATGGCTACACCTTC
>.|TRBJ2-2|TRBV5-6|TRBD2|17
CASSLAASGLNTGELFF
TGTGCCAGCAGCTTGGCGGCTAGCGGGTTGAACACCGGGGAGCTGTTTTTT
>.|TRBJ2-1|TRBV5-1|.|13
CASSSPGVDEQFF
TGCGCCAGCAGCTCCCCCGGGGTTGATGAGCAGTTCTTC
>.|TRBJ2-3|TRBV5-1|TRBD2|17
CASSLGLAGVVADTQYF
TGCGCCAGCAGCTTGGGACTAGCGGGAGTGGTGGCAGATACGCAGTATTTT